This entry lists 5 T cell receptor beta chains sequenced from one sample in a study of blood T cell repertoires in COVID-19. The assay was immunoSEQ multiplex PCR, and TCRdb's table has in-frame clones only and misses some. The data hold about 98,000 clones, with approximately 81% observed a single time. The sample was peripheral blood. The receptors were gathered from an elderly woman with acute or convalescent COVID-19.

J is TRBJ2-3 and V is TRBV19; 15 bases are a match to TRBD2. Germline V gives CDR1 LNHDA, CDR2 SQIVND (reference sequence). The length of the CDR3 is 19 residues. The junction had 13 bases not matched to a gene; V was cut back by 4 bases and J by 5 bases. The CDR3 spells CASSSPQRTSGGAGDTQYF. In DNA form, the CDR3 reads TGTGCCAGTAGTAGCCCACAGAGGACTAGCGGGGGGGCCGGAGATACGCAGTATTTT.

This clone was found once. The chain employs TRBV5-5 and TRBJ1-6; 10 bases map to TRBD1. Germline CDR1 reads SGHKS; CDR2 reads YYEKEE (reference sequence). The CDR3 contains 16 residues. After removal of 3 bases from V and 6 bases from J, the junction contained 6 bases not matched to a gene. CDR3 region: CASSSVTGGSNSPLHF. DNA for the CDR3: TGTGCCAGCAGCTCGGTGACAGGGGGCTCTAATTCACCCCTCCACTTT. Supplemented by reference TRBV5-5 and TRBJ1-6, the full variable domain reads DAGVTQSPTHLIKTRGQQVTLRCSPISGHKSVSWYQQVLGQGPQFIFQYYEKEERGRGNFPDRFSARQFPNYSSELNVNALLLGDSALYLCASSSVTGGSNSPLHFGNGTRLTVT.

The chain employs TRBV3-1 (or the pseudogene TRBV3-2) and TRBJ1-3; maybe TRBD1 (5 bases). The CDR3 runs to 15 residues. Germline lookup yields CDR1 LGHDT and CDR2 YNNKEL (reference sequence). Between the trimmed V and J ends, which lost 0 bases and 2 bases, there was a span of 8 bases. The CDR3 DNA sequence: TGTGCCAGCAGCCAAGATCGGGGGGCTGGAAACACCATATATTTT. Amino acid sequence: CASSQDRGAGNTIYF.

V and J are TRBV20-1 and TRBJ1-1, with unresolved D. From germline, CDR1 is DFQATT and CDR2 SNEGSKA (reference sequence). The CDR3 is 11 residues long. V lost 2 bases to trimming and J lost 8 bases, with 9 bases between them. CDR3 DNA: TGCAGTGCTAGATTTCGGAGAGAAGCTTTCTTT. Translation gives CSARFRREAFF.

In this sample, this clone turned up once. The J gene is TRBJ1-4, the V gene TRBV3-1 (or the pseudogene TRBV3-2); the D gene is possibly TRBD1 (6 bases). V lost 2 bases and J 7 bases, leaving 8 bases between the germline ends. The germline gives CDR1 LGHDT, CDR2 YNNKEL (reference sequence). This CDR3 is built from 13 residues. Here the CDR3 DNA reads TGTGCCAGCAGCCAACGGACAGCTGAAAAACTGTTTTTT. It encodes CASSQRTAEKLFF.